This is a list of T cell receptor beta chains from one sample in a study of OX40 agonist ivuxolimab in advanced cancers. Produced via immunoSEQ multiplex PCR; TCRdb's table is partial and in-frame only. Found here are about 89,000 clones, roughly 84% of them singletons; the top ten hold 0.25% to 0.35%. This material consisted of CD4+ or CD8+ T cells sorted from blood, taken in a trial of the OX40 agonist ivuxolimab. These receptors all stem from an adult with an advanced solid tumor such as melanoma, head and neck, liver or kidney cancer. Each CDR3 is given with its conserved first and last residue. Each record gives: D gene, V gene, clone size, J gene, CDR3 protein, CDR3 DNA. The D gene is left open where the match is weak. Clone size, where shown, is once, few, many, or a class for clones that have expanded.

TRBD1	TRBV10-3	NA	TRBJ1-2	CAISDRDRDPLGYGYTF	TGTGCCATCAGTGATCGGGACAGGGACCCCCTCGGCTATGGCTACACCTTC
NA	TRBV6-5	NA	TRBJ1-3	CASSEVGSGNTIYF	TGTGCCAGCAGCGAGGTCGGCTCTGGAAACACCATATATTTT
NA	TRBV7-2	NA	TRBJ1-3	CASSLVGQAGNTIYF	TGTGCCAGCAGCTTAGTTGGCCAGGCTGGAAACACCATATATTTT
TRBD1	TRBV7-6	NA	TRBJ2-1	CASSANRGGNNEQFF	TGTGCCAGCAGCGCCAACAGGGGTGGGAACAATGAGCAGTTCTTC
NA	TRBV28	NA	TRBJ2-1	CASSLGRNEQFF	TGTGCCAGCAGTTTAGGGAGAAATGAGCAGTTCTTC
TRBD1	TRBV5-8	NA	TRBJ1-2	CASSSRTGEANYGYTF	TGTGCCAGCAGCTCCAGGACAGGAGAAGCTAACTATGGCTACACCTTC
NA	TRBV2	once	TRBJ1-3	CASSEGSGNTIYF	TGTGCCAGCAGTGAGGGCTCTGGAAACACCATATATTTT
NA	TRBV6-6	NA	TRBJ1-1	CASSYALWRGEAFF	TGTGCCAGCAGTTATGCATTATGGCGGGGGGAAGCTTTCTTT
NA	TRBV4-3	NA	TRBJ2-7	CASSQEILSVYEQYF	TGCGCCAGCAGCCAGGAAATACTGAGCGTGTACGAGCAGTACTTC
NA	TRBV6-6	NA	TRBJ1-2	CASSYLVGLGDGYTF	TGTGCCAGCAGTTACTTGGTGGGGTTAGGGGATGGCTACACCTTC
NA	TRBV10-3	once	TRBJ1-6	CAITEGGPRDNSPLHF	TGTGCCATCACCGAAGGAGGGCCAAGGGATAATTCACCCCTCCACTTT
NA	TRBV15	once	TRBJ1-4	CATTLRQAINEKLFF	TGTGCCACCACTCTTCGACAGGCCATTAATGAAAAACTGTTTTTT
NA	TRBV9	NA	TRBJ2-1	CASSAGSGNPLGEQFF	TGTGCCAGCAGCGCCGGTAGCGGCAACCCACTAGGTGAGCAGTTCTTC
NA	TRBV19	NA	TRBJ2-2	CASKEAGGRNTGELFF	TGTGCCAGTAAGGAAGCCGGAGGTAGGAACACCGGGGAGCTGTTTTTT
TRBD1	TRBV6-5	NA	TRBJ1-2	CASSDGTGGVGYTF	TGTGCCAGCAGCGACGGGACAGGGGGCGTCGGCTACACCTTC
NA	TRBV6-1	NA	TRBJ1-1	CASSESWERVAFF	TGTGCCAGCAGTGAATCGTGGGAGCGAGTAGCTTTCTTT
NA	TRBV9	NA	TRBJ2-2	CASSVALGSNTGELFF	TGTGCCAGCAGCGTAGCCCTAGGCTCGAACACCGGGGAGCTGTTTTTT
NA	TRBV15	NA	TRBJ1-2	CATSGPGEGYGYTF	TGTGCCACCAGCGGACCAGGGGAAGGCTATGGCTACACCTTC
TRBD1	TRBV10-3	NA	TRBJ2-3	CAIRAGQGLDTQYF	TGTGCCATCAGGGCGGGACAGGGGTTAGATACGCAGTATTTT
NA	TRBV4-1	NA	TRBJ1-4	CASTRENEKLFF	TGCGCCAGCACCCGGGAAAATGAAAAACTGTTTTTT
NA	TRBV19	NA	TRBJ1-2	CASSIDSLAGIPYYGYTF	TGTGCCAGTAGTATAGATTCGTTGGCGGGGATCCCATATTATGGCTACACCTTC
TRBD1	TRBV5-3	NA	TRBJ1-2	CARSMGTDLYGYTF	TGTGCCAGAAGCATGGGGACAGACCTCTATGGCTACACCTTC